Here is one TCR beta chain with its context. These data are taken from a study of CD8 T cells in Susac syndrome. Relapsing-remitting disease, either stable or active, was present in the multiple sclerosis controls, who were treatment-naive patients. cDNA came from approximately 0.5 to 1 ug RNA primed by random hexamers. It was immunoSEQ multiplex PCR that amplified TCR beta CDR3 across 54 Vbeta and 13 Jbeta. A single record per CDR3 protein comes from TCRdb applying MiXCR to the immunoSEQ multiplex PCR reads. The table lists about 430,000 distinct CDR3 sequences, about 85% of them singletons, with 0.09% to 0.15% in the top ten. This CDR3 spans 15 amino acids. J lost 2 bases, V lost 3 bases, and 2 bases had no gene match. Germline loops: CDR1 SGHNT, CDR2 YYREEE (reference sequence).

The sequencing input was CD8+ T cells from PBMCs. The receptor comes from a human donor with multiple sclerosis. V and J are TRBV5-4 and TRBJ2-5; TRBD2 matches at 12 bases. The CDR3 DNA follows: TGTGCCAGCAGCTCGACTAGCGGGGGACAAGAGACCCAGTACTTC. Protein: CASSSTSGGQETQYF.